Presented here are 2 T cell receptor beta chains from one specimen sequenced in a study of blood T cell repertoires in COVID-19 (dated by TCRdb to about 2020). The library was prepared using the immunoSEQ multiplex PCR assay. The source is immuneACCESS, and TCRdb retained only in-frame sequences with V and J called. Part of the clones is not carried over; for the studies checked, unresolved V genes explain less than half of this, and the remainder is unexplained. The sample yields fewer than 250,000 clones; 85% to 90% were counted once. In total, the top ten clones hold roughly 25% of the sample. The sample was PBMCs or T cells enriched from blood (not recorded which). The source of these receptors is a woman aged 40 to 49 in a cohort exposed to, infected with or recovered from COVID-19 (not recorded which).

There are a few counts of this clone. This CDR3 is also generated by other DNA sequences in the sample. V usage is TRBV6-5 and J usage is TRBJ1-1; the D gene is possibly TRBD1 (5 bases). CDR3 size: 13 residues. CDR1 is MNHEY and CDR2 is SVGAGI in the germline V gene. The V gene lost 6 bases and the J gene lost 3 bases, with 11 bases spanning the gap. CDR3 sequence reads: CASRKTGDTEAFF. In DNA, the CDR3 is TGTGCCAGCAGAAAAACGGGGGACACTGAAGCTTTCTTT.

Only one count was recorded for this clone. V usage is TRBV12-1 and J usage is TRBJ2-7; the listed D gene, TRBD1, was not tested against the DNA. TRBV12-1 corresponds to a pseudogene. The CDR3 is 15 amino acids. The CDR3 here is CASSPGVTATYEQYF. CDR3 nucleotides: TGTGCCAGCAGCCCCGGAGTGACAGCGACCTACGAGCAGTACTTC.